This entry concerns a single TCR beta chain. As yet, its antigen is unknown. These data come from a study of shared clonotypes between healthy human individuals. Whole-study findings and limits: How much donors shared clonotypes was expected to be affected by sequencing depth.

CD8 memory was a combination of CD45RO+ cells and CCR7-negative CD45RA+ TemRA cells. Repertoires were generated with immunoSEQ multiplex PCR, while TCRdb's copy carries only in-frame clones and drops some. This sample yields about 380,000 clones, of which 96% are seen a single time; more than 0.3% belongs to the top ten. Material: memory CD8+ T cells sorted from blood. This sample's subset: CD45RO+ cells pooled with CCR7-negative TemRA cells. The receptor was isolated from a man aged 25 to 45 in good health.

CDR3 coding DNA: TGTGCCAGCAAAACTAGCTTGAACACCGGGGAGCTGTTTTTT. Translating it yields CASKTSLNTGELFF. V is TRBV2 and J is TRBJ2-2; TRBD2 might be the D (6 bases). This CDR3 comprises 14 residues. Germline values: CDR1 SNHLY, CDR2 FYNNEI. Trimming removed 7 bases at V and 1 base at J, with 10 bases between.